This T cell receptor (beta chain) was sequenced in a study of CD8 T cells in Susac syndrome. This CDR3 is 14 amino acids long. CDR1 is MDHEN, CDR2 SYDVKM, per germline. The V and J ends lost 4 bases and 5 bases respectively, with 12 bases between them. Multiple sclerosis controls were treatment-naive patients with stable or active relapsing-remitting disease. A quantity of about 0.5 to 1 ug RNA underwent reverse transcription using random hexamers. A single record per CDR3 protein comes from TCRdb applying MiXCR to the immunoSEQ multiplex PCR reads. The sample lists about 130,000 distinct CDR3 sequences, more than 85% occurring once.

Specimen: CD8+ T cells from PBMCs. The chain joins TRBV28 to TRBJ1-5, with D perhaps matching TRBD1 (6 bases). This clonotype was sampled from a human donor with multiple sclerosis. The CDR3 here is CASSSLQGYQPQHF. DNA for the CDR3: TGTGCCAGCAGTTCCTTACAGGGTTATCAGCCCCAGCATTTT.